This TCR beta chain comes out of a study of liver allograft versus peripheral blood T cells. As for the study in general: A comparison was made between T cell receptor repertoires in transplanted livers and those in recipients' peripheral blood.

CDR3 size: 11 residues. V dropped 4 bases and J dropped 11; count of bases not matched to a gene: 4. The germline gives CDR1 SGHNT, CDR2 YYREEE (reference sequence). TCRdb re-analysed the reads in MiXCR, keeping a single row per CDR3 protein. This table holds approximately 12,000 distinct CDR3 sequences, 20% to 25% found once. Regarding this clonotype: Its target is not known.

Study results and caveats: Liver allografts reportedly held T cell receptor repertoires unlike those in peripheral blood.

The TCR was taken from a human patient who had a liver transplant. The graft donor may have contributed some T cells. The chain links TRBV5-4 to TRBJ1-1; 8 bases line up with TRBD1. CDR3 nucleotide sequence: TGTGCCAGCAGCGCGGACAGGGACGCTTTCTTT. It yields the protein CASSADRDAFF.